The source of this T cell receptor (beta chain) is a study of beta chain features in type 1 diabetes. The CDR3 totals 16 residues. In germline, CDR1 is SGHAT, CDR2 FQNNGV. The V and J ends lost 5 bases and 4 bases respectively, with 17 bases between them. General study points: Compared with healthy donors, patients appeared to share more similar naive, central memory and regulatory TCRB repertoires. Researchers cautioned that cDNA sequencing could over-represent cells with high TCR expression.

In the case of this clone: Its antigen is undetermined.

Expressed TCRB transcripts were sequenced because the entire RNA isolate underwent reverse transcription. The data were produced by immunoSEQ multiplex PCR, yet TCRdb's version contains in-frame clones alone and is incomplete. The table records about 220,000 clones, approximately 11% of them present only once. Sort purity for all populations was recorded as exceeding 98%. This receptor was identified in a young man in good health. This chain connects TRBV11-2 to TRBJ2-2; possibly TRBD2 for D (5 bases). Sequenced input: central memory CD4+ T cells from blood. Written as DNA, the CDR3 is TGTGCCAGCAGCGGAGTCGGACGGAGGTCCACCGGGGAGCTGTTTTTT. This sequence encodes CASSGVGRRSTGELFF.